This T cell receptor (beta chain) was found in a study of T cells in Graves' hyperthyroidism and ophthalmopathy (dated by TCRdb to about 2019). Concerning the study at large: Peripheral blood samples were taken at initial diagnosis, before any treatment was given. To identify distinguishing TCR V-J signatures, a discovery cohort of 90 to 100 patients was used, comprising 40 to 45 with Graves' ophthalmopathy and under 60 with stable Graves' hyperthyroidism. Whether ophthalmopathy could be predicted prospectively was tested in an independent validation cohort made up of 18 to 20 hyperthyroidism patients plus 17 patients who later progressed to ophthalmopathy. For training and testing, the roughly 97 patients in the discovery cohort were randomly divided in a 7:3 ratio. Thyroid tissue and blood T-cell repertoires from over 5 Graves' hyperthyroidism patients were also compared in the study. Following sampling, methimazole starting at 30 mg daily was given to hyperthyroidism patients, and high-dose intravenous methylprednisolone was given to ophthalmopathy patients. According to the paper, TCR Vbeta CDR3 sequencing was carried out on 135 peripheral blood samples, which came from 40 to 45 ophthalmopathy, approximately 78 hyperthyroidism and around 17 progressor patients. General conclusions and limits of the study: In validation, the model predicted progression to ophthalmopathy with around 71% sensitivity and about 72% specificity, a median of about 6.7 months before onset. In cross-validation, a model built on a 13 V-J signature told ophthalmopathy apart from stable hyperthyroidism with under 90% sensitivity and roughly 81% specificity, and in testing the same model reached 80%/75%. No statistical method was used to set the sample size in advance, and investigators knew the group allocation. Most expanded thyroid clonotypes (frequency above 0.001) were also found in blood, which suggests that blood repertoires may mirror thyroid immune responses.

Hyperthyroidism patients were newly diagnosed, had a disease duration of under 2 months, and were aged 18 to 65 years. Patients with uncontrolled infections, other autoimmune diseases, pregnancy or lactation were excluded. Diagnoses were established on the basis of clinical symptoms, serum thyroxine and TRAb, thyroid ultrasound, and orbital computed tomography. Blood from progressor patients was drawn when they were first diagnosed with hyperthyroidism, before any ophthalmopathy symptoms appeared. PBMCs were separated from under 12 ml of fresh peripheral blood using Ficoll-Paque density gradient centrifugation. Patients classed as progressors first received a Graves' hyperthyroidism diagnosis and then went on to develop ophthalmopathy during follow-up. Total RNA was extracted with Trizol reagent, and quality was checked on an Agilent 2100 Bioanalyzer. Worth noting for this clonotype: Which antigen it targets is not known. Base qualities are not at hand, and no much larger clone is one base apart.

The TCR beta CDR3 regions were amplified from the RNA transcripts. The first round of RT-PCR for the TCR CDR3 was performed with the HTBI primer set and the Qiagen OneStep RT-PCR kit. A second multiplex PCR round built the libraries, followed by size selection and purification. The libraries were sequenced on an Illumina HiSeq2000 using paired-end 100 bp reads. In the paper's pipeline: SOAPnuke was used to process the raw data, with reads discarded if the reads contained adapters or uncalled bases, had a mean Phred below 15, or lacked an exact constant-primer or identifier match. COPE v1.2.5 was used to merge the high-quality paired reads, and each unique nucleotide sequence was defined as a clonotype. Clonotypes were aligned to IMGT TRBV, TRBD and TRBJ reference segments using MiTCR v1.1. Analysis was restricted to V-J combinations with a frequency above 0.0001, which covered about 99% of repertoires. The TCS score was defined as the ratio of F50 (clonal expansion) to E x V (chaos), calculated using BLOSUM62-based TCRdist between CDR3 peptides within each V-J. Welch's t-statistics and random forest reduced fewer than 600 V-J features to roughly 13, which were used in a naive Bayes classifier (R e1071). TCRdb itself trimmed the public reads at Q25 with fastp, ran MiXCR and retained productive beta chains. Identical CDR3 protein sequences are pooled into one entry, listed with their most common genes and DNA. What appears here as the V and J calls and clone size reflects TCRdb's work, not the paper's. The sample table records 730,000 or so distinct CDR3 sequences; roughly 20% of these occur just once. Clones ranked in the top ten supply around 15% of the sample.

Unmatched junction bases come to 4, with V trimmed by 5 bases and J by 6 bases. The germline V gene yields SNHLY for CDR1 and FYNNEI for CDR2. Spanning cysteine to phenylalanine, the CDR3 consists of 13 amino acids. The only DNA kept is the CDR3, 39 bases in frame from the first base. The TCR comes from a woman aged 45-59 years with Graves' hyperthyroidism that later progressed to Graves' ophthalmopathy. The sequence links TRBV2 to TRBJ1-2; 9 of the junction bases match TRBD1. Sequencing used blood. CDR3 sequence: CASSSRQGDGYTF. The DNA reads TGTGCCAGCAGTTCCCGACAGGGGGATGGCTACACCTTC.